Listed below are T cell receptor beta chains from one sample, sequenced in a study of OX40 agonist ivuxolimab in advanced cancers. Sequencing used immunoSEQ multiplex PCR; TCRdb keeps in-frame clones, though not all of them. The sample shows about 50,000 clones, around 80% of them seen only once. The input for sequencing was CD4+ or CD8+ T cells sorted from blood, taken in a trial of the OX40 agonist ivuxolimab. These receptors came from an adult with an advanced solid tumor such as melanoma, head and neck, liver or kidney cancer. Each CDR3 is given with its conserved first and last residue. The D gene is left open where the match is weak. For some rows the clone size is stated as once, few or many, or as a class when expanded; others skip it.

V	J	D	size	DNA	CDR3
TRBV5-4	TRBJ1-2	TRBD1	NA	TGTGCCAGCAGCCGAGACAGGGTGTACGGCTACACCTTC	CASSRDRVYGYTF
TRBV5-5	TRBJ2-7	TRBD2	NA	TGTGCCAGCAGGTCCCCGGGAGGCACCTACGAGCAGTACTTC	CASRSPGGTYEQYF
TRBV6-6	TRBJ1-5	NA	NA	TGTGCCAGCAGTAATTTGGGAGGGGGCAATCAGCCCCAGCATTTT	CASSNLGGGNQPQHF
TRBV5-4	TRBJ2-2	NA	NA	TGTGCCAGCAGCTCGCAGGGGTTCGCCGGGGAGCTGTTTTTT	CASSSQGFAGELFF
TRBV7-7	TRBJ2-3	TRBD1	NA	TGTGCCAGCAGCCGTGGGACAGGGTTCACAGATACGCAGTATTTT	CASSRGTGFTDTQYF
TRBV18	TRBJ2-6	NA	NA	TGTGCCAGCTCACCCAGGGGGGATCCCCCTGGGGCCAACGTCCTGACTTTC	CASSPRGDPPGANVLTF
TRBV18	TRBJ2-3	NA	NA	TGTGCCAGCTCACCACCGTCAGCGTACACAGATACGCAGTATTTT	CASSPPSAYTDTQYF
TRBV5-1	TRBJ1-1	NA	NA	TGCGCCAGCAGCGTCGACTGGACGAACACTGAAGCTTTCTTT	CASSVDWTNTEAFF
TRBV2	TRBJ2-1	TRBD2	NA	TGTGCCAGCAGGACTAGCGGGAGCCCCGAGCAGTTCTTC	CASRTSGSPEQFF
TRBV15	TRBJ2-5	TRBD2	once	TGTGCCACCAGCAGAGACGGGGGGCGTCTAGCGGGGCTTCTCAAAGAGACCCAGTACTTC	CATSRDGGRLAGLLKETQYF
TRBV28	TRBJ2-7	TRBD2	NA	TGTGCCAGCAGTTTAATAGCGGGAGTCGGCGAGCAGTACTTC	CASSLIAGVGEQYF
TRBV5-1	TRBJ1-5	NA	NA	TGCGCCAGCAGCTTGGAGTTCAATCAGCCCCAGCATTTT	CASSLEFNQPQHF
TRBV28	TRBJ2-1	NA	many	TGTGCCAGCAGTTTCTACAATGAGCAGTTCTTC	CASSFYNEQFF
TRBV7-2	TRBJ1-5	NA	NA	TGTGCCAGCAGCTTATTTGGGGCTGGGGTTGGCAATCAGCCCCAGCATTTT	CASSLFGAGVGNQPQHF
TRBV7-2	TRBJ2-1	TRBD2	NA	TGTGCCAGCAGCCTCGCCTTAGCGGGGGGGCCACCCTACAATGAGCAGTTCTTC	CASSLALAGGPPYNEQFF
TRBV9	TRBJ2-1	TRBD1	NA	TGTGCCAGCAGCCCCCGGGACAGAATCTACAATGAGCAGTTCTTC	CASSPRDRIYNEQFF
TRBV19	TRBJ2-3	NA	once	TGTGCCAGTAGTATATCCCCCCAGGGGCCCACGCAGTATTTT	CASSISPQGPTQYF
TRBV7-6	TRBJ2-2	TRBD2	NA	TGTGCCAGCAGCCGTACGCTAGCGGGGGTCGGAACCGGGGAGCTGTTTTTT	CASSRTLAGVGTGELFF
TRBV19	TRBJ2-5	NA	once	TGTGCCAGTAGTATGGCCAGGCAAGAGACCCAGTACTTC	CASSMARQETQYF
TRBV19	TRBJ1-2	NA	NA	TGTGCCAGTAGTCAAGGGGCGGGAAACTATGGCTACACCTTC	CASSQGAGNYGYTF